One TCR beta chain is described in this entry. Authors' data handling: Estimated nucleated cell counts came from reference gene primer amplification. Sequenced by immunoSEQ multiplex PCR; TCRdb stores in-frame clones only, minus some. V and J calls and clone size are as listed in that table; D and trimming were resolved from the DNA. The sample holds roughly 250,000 clones, 75% to 95% seen once. Allocation to cohorts depended on clinical history reported by the participants. This specimen belongs to a study of blood T cell repertoires in COVID-19. Overall study: PBMCs, B-cell-depleted T cells, or T cells were the source of the cDNA or gDNA that made up the material.

Trimming pared 4 bases from V and 6 bases from J, leaving 13 bases between. Per the germline V gene, CDR1 is MDHEN and CDR2 is SYDVKM. This CDR3 has 14 residues. The sample taken for sequencing was PBMCs or T cells enriched from blood (not recorded which). The sequence was collected from a woman younger than 35 who had recovered from COVID-19. The chain joins TRBV28 to TRBJ2-1; D is perhaps TRBD2 (5 bases). The CDR3 sequence: CASSYGSSPNEQFF. The CDR3 DNA follows: TGTGCCAGCAGTTACGGGTCTAGCCCCAATGAGCAGTTCTTC. The variable domain in full, with the rest retrieved from reference TRBV28 and TRBJ2-1, is DVKVTQSSRYLVKRTGEKVFLECVQDMDHENMFWYRQDPGLGLRLIYFSYDVKMKEKGDIPEGYSVSREKKERFSLILESASTNQTSMYLCASSYGSSPNEQFFGPGTRLTVL.